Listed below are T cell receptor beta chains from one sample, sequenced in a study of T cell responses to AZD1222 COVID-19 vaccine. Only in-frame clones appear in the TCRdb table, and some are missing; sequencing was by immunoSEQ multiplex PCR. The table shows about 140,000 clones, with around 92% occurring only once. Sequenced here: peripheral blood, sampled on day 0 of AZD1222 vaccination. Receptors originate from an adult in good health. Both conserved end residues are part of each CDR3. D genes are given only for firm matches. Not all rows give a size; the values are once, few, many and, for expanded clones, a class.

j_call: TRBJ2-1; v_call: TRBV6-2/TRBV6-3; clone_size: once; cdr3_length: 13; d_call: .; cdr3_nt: TGTGCCAGCAGCCGGGACGGTTACAATGAGCAGTTCTTC; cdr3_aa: CASSRDGYNEQFF
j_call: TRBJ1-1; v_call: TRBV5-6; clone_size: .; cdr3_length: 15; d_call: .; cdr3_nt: TGTGCCAGCAGCACAACGACAGTGTGGAACACTGAAGCTTTCTTT; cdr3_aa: CASSTTTVWNTEAFF
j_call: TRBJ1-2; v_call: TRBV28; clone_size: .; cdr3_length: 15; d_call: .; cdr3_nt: TGTGCCAGCAGTCTCCGGGTTGGGGGGGCTAGTGGCTACACCTTC; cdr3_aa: CASSLRVGGASGYTF
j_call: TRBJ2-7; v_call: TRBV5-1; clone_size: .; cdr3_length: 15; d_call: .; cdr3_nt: TGCGCCAGCAGCTTAGGGCCAGGGGTCTCCTACGAGCAGTACTTC; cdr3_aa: CASSLGPGVSYEQYF
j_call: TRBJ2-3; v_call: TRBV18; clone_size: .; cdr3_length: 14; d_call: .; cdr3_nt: TGTGCCAGCTCACCCCGGGGTTACACAGATACGCAGTATTTT; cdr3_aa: CASSPRGYTDTQYF
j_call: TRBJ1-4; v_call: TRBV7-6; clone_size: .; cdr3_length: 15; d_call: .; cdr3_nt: TGTGCCAGCAGCAAAAAGCCGGGGGCGAATGAAAAACTGTTTTTT; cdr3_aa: CASSKKPGANEKLFF
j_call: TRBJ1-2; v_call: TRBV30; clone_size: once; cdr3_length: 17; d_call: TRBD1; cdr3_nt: TGTGCCTGGAGTGTAGGGGTATGGGACAGGGGCGGCTATGGCTACACCTTC; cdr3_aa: CAWSVGVWDRGGYGYTF
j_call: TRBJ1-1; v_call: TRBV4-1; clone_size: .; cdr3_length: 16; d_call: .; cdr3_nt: TGCGCCAGCAGCCAAGGTCGAGAGGGGCGAAGGCGGGGGGCTTTCTTT; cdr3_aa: CASSQGREGRRRGAFF
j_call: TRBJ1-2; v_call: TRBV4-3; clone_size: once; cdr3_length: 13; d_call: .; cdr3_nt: TGCGCCAGCAGCCAAGAACCGAGAACTGGCTACACCTTC; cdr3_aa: CASSQEPRTGYTF
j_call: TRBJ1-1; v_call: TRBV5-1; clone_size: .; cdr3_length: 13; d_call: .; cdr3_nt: TGCGCCAGCAGCCCAGGGGCCCCCACTGAAGCTTTCTTT; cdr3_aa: CASSPGAPTEAFF
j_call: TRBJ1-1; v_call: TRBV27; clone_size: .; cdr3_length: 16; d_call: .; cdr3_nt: TGTGCCAGCAGTTTTATTTCAATAGCAAAGAACACTGAAGCTTTCTTT; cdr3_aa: CASSFISIAKNTEAFF
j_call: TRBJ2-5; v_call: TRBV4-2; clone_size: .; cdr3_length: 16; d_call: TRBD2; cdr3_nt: TGTGCCAGCAGCCACGGGACTAGCGGGGGAGTCGAGACCCAGTACTTC; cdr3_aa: CASSHGTSGGVETQYF
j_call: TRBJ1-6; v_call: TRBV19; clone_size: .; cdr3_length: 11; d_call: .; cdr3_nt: TGTGCCAGTAAAAGCGGGGGACTTTTCCACTTT; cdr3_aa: CASKSGGLFHF
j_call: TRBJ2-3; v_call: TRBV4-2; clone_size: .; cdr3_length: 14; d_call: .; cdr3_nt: TGTGCCAGCAGCCAAGGACAGTCGGCAGATACGCAGTATTTT; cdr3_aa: CASSQGQSADTQYF
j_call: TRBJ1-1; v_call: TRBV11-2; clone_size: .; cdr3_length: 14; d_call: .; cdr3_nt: TGTGCCAGCAGCTTCGAGGGTTCCTTCACTGAAGCTTTCTTT; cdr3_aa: CASSFEGSFTEAFF
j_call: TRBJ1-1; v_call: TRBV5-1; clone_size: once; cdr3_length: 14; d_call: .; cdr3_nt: TGCGCCAGCAGCTTGGGACATATGAACACTGAAGCTTTCTTT; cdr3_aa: CASSLGHMNTEAFF
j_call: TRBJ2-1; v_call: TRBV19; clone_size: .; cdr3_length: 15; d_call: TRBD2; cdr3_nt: TGTGCCAGTAGTATAACCGGACTAGCCCAAAATGAGCAGTTCTTC; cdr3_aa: CASSITGLAQNEQFF
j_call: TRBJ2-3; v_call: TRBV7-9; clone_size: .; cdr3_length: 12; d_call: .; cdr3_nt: TGTGCCAGCAGCTTTCCAGGGACCAGGGTGTATTTT; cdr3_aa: CASSFPGTRVYF
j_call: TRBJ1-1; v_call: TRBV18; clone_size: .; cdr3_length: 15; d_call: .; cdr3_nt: TGTGCCAGCTCACCAACGGGGACCCTGAACACTGAAGCTTTCTTT; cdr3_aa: CASSPTGTLNTEAFF
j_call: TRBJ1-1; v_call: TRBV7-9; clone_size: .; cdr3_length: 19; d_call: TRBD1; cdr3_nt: TGTGCCAGCAGCTTAGAACCCAGACTCCTCCGGGACAGGGTGCCTGAAGCTTTCTTT; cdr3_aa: CASSLEPRLLRDRVPEAFF
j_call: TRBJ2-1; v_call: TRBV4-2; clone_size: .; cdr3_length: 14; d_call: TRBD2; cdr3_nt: TGTGCCAGCAGCCAAGATAGGGCTAGCGGGGGTGAGTTCTTC; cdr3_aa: CASSQDRASGGEFF
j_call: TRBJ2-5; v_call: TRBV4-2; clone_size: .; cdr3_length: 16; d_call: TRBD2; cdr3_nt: TGTGCCAGCAGCCGAGGGACTAGCGGGGGGGAAGAGACCCAGTACTTC; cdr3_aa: CASSRGTSGGEETQYF
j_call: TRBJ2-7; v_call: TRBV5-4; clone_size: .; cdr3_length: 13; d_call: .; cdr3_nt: TGTGCCAGCAGCCAAAACGACGTCCCCGAGCAGTACTTC; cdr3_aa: CASSQNDVPEQYF
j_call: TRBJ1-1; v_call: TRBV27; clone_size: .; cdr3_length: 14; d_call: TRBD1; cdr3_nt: TGTGCCAGCAGTAGACCGGGACAGGACACTGAAGCTTTCTTT; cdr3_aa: CASSRPGQDTEAFF
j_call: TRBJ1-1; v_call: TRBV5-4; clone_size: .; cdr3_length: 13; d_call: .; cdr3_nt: TGTGCCAGCAGCCCCGGGCAGCAGACTGAAGCTTTCTTT; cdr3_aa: CASSPGQQTEAFF
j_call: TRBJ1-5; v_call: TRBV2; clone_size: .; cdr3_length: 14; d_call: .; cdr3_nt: TGTGCCAGCAATTCGGCAGGGAGGGATCAGCCCCAGCATTTT; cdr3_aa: CASNSAGRDQPQHF
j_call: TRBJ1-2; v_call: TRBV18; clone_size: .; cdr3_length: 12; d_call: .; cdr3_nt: TGTGCCAGCGCCACCTGGCGGGGCCGCTACACCTTC; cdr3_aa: CASATWRGRYTF
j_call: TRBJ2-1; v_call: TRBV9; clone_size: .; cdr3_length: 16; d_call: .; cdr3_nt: TGTGCCAGCAGCGTAGAAGAAGACTATGCAACTAATGGGCAGTTCTTC; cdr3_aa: CASSVEEDYATNGQFF
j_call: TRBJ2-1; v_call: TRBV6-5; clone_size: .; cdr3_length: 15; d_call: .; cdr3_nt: TGTGCCAGCAGTTCCTCGTCAGGGGTACAAACTGAGCAGTTCTTC; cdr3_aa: CASSSSSGVQTEQFF
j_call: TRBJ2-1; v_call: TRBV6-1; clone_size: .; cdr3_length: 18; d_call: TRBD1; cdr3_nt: TGTGCCAGCAGTGGCTTCCCGGGACAGCCCAGCTCCTACAATGAGCAGTTCTTC; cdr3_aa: CASSGFPGQPSSYNEQFF
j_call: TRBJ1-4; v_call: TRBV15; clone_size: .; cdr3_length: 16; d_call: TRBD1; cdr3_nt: TGTGCCACCAGCGAGGGGCTCCGGGACAGGGGCTGGAAACTGTTTTTT; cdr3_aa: CATSEGLRDRGWKLFF
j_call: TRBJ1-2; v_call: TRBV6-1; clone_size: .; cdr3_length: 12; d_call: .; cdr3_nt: TGTGCCAGCAGTGAAAATAACTATGGCTACACCTTC; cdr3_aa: CASSENNYGYTF
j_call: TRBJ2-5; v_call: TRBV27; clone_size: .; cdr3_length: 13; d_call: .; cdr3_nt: TGTGCCACCCGATCCGACATACAAGAGACCCAGTACTTC; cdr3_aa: CATRSDIQETQYF
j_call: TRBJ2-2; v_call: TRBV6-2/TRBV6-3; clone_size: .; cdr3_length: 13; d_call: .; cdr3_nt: TGTGCCAGCAGTTACAGGGACACCGGGGAGCTGTTTTTT; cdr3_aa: CASSYRDTGELFF
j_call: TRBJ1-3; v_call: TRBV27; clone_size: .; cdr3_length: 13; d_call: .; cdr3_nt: TGTGCCAGCAGTTTAAATAGGGGGAACACCATATATTTT; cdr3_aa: CASSLNRGNTIYF
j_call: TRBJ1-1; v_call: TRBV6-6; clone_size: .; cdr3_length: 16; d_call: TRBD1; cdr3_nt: TGTGCCAGCACCACCGGGACAGGGGGCAGGAACACTGAAGCTTTCTTT; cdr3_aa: CASTTGTGGRNTEAFF
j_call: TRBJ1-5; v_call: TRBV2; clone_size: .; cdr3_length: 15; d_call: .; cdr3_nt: TGTGCCAGCAGTGAAGCCCTGAATAGCAATCAGCCCCAGCATTTT; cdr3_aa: CASSEALNSNQPQHF
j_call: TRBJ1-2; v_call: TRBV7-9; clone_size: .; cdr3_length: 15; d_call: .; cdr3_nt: TGTGCCAGCAGCCTCATCGCATCCCGGGACTATGGCTACACCTTC; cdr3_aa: CASSLIASRDYGYTF
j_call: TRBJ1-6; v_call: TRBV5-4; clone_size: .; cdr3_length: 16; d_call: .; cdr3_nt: TGTGCCAGCAGCTTGTCTGGGAGCTCCTATAATTCACCCCTCCACTTT; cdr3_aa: CASSLSGSSYNSPLHF
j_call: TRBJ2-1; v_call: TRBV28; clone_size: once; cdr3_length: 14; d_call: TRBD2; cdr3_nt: TGTGCCAGCAGTTTATCCGGACTAGGCCGTGAGCAGTTCTTC; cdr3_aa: CASSLSGLGREQFF
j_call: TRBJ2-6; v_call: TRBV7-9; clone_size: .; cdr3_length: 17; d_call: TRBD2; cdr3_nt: TGTGCCAGCAGCTCAGAGGCTGGACTAGCTGGGGCCAACGTCCTGACTTTC; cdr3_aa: CASSSEAGLAGANVLTF